This TCR beta chain was identified in a study of blood T cell repertoires in COVID-19. Study summary: The United States, Italy and Spain supplied acute and convalescent COVID-19 samples.

The V gene end was trimmed by 5 bases and the J gene end by 2 bases; junction bases not matched to a gene: 6. The germline CDR1 and CDR2 sequences are GTSNPN and SVGIG (reference sequence). The CDR3 extends over 15 amino acids. TCRdb's table, derived via immunoSEQ multiplex PCR, lists solely in-frame clones and lacks some. This sample has 200,000 to 250,000 clones, with 80% to 90% found just once. The receptor was derived from a man in his fifties with active or convalescent COVID-19. The chain has TRBV30 and TRBJ2-3; 11 nucleotides align to TRBD2. Sequenced material: peripheral blood. For the CDR3, the DNA is TGTGCCTGGGACAGACTAGCGGGGCCCACAGATACGCAGTATTTT. Translated, it gives CAWDRLAGPTDTQYF.